A single sample gave rise to the 21 T cell receptor beta chains below, sequenced in a study of blood T cell repertoires in COVID-19. The data were produced by immunoSEQ multiplex PCR, yet TCRdb's version contains in-frame clones alone and is incomplete. The data contain 150,000 to 200,000 clones, around three quarters of them singletons. The sequenced sample was peripheral blood. The receptors derive from a man between 60 and 75 years old with active or convalescent COVID-19.

V gene TRBV7-2 combines with J gene TRBJ2-1; D remains unclear. V was clipped by 1 base and J by 1 base, with 11 bases between them. The germline V gene has CDR1 SGHTA and CDR2 FQGNSA. This CDR3 has 16 residues. The CDR3 nucleotides are TGTGCCAGCAGCTTAGGTCCCCCACTATCCTACAATGAGCAGTTCTTC. Amino acids: CASSLGPPLSYNEQFF. Based on the CDR3 plus reference TRBV7-2 and TRBJ2-1, the full variable domain is GAGVSQSPSNKVTEKGKDVELRCDPISGHTALYWYRQSLGQGLEFLIYFQGNSAPDKSGLPSDRFSAERTGGSVSTLTIQRTQQEDSAVYLCASSLGPPLSYNEQFFGPGTRLTVL.

This chain connects TRBV6-5 to TRBJ1-2; 7 bases agree with TRBD1. There are 14 residues in the CDR3. The ends lost 7 bases at V and 4 bases at J; junction bases unmatched: 9. The germline V gene has CDR1 MNHEY and CDR2 SVGAGI. For the CDR3, the DNA is TGTGCCAGCACCCAGAGACAGGGTCCCTATGGCTACACCTTC. The encoded protein is CASTQRQGPYGYTF.

This clone was counted between two and nine times. This chain links TRBV5-8 with TRBJ2-7; 7 nucleotides match TRBD1. The V segment lost 4 bases and the J segment 0 bases; nucleotides outside the gene matches: 4. From germline, CDR1 is SGHTS and CDR2 YDEGEE. The CDR3 is made up of 14 amino acids. CDR3 nucleotide sequence: TGTGCCAGCAGCCGGACAGGCAGCTCCTACGAGCAGTACTTC. It specifies CASSRTGSSYEQYF.

This sequence joins TRBV29-1 and TRBJ1-2; D not certain. Looked up from germline, CDR1 is SQVTM and CDR2 is ANQGSEA. V gave up 6 bases and J gave up 4 bases, with 12 bases separating them. The CDR3 has 12 amino acids. The CDR3 spells CSVGYEGYGYTF. The CDR3 region has the DNA TGCAGCGTAGGCTACGAGGGCTATGGCTACACCTTC.

The gene calls are TRBV25-1 and TRBJ1-2; the D gene is possibly TRBD1 (5 bases). CDR1 is MGHDK, CDR2 SYGVNS, per germline. The CDR3 spans 16 residues. Trimming removed 7 bases at V and 0 bases at J, with 18 bases between. CDR3 DNA sequence: TGTGCCAGCATGCTTCATGTGCAGGGATCTAACTATGGCTACACCTTC. Translating gives CASMLHVQGSNYGYTF.

The chain uses TRBV29-1 and TRBJ2-2, with TRBD1 as a possible D gene (7 bases). The V and J ends lost 6 bases and 5 bases respectively, with 13 bases between them. CDR3 length: 13 amino acids. Germline CDR1 reads SQVTM; CDR2 reads ANQGSEA. CDR3 nucleotide sequence: TGCAGCGTAGGGGGCGCGGGAACCGGGGAGCTGTTTTTT. Its translation is CSVGGAGTGELFF.

The chain uses TRBV29-1 and TRBJ2-5; TRBD1 matches 8 bases. The length of the CDR3 is 14 residues. The V gene's germline CDR1 is SQVTM and CDR2 ANQGSEA. With V trimmed by 1 base and J by 5 bases, 6 bases remained unmatched. CDR3 sequence: CSVEGPGQGETQYF. The DNA of the CDR3 is TGCAGCGTTGAAGGCCCTGGACAGGGTGAGACCCAGTACTTC. The entire variable domain, with the rest obtained from reference TRBV29-1 and TRBJ2-5, is as follows: SAVISQKPSRDICQRGTSLTIQCQVDSQVTMMFWYRQQPGQSLTLIATANQGSEATYESGFVIDKFPISRPNLTFSTLTVSNMSPEDSSIYLCSVEGPGQGETQYFGPGTRLLVL.

The chain carries TRBV18 and TRBJ2-7, with 11 bases lining up with TRBD1. The CDR3 contains 18 residues. With 3 bases clipped from V and 7 bases from J, the junction kept 17 bases outside the gene matches. The V gene's germline CDR1 is KGHSH and CDR2 LQKENI. CDR3 sequence reads: CASSPTGTGGPRYGEQYF. The CDR3 nucleotides read TGTGCCAGCTCACCGACAGGGACAGGGGGGCCGAGATACGGGGAGCAGTACTTC.

The chain is built from TRBV24-1 and TRBJ2-1; D unclear. CDR3 length: 15 residues. Germline CDR1 is KGHDR and CDR2 is SFDVKD. V dropped 1 base and J dropped 4 bases, with 10 bases sitting between them. In DNA form, the CDR3 reads TGTGCCACCAGTGATTTCGGTAGGCGGTACAATGAGCAGTTCTTC. This encodes CATSDFGRRYNEQFF.

The chain is built from TRBV6-7 and TRBJ2-4; no clear D gene. TRBV6-7 qualifies as an ORF whose function is uncertain. Trimming shortened V by 0 bases and J by 7 bases, and 16 bases separated the two germline ends. This CDR3 contains 16 residues. The CDR3 DNA sequence: TGTGCCAGCAGTTACTCCAAGTGGGCACGCGAGAACATTCAGTACTTC. This gives the protein CASSYSKWARENIQYF.

The chain recombines TRBV19 with TRBJ1-2, with TRBD1 matching 8 bases. V shed 9 bases, J shed 3 bases, and the junction held 18 bases outside the gene matches. CDR3 length: 17 amino acids. Germline CDR1 is LNHDA and CDR2 is SQIVND (reference sequence). CDR3 protein: CASLPDGRGRGYYGYTF. DNA of the CDR3: TGTGCCAGCCTCCCGGATGGCAGGGGGCGAGGCTACTATGGCTACACCTTC. Using reference TRBV19 and TRBJ1-2 for the parts outside the CDR3, the full variable domain is DGGITQSPKYLFRKEGQNVTLSCEQNLNHDAMYWYRQDPGQGLRLIYYSQIVNDFQKGDIAEGYSVSREKKESFPLTVTSAQKNPTAFYLCASLPDGRGRGYYGYTFGSGTRLTVV.

The chain links TRBV11-2 to TRBJ2-7, with no clear D. The CDR3 runs 13 residues. Trimming stripped 8 bases from V and 5 bases from J, with 16 bases between. The V gene's germline CDR1 is SGHAT and CDR2 FQNNGV. The DNA of the CDR3 is TGTGCCAGCGGATCAGCGTGGCCGGACGAGCAGTACTTC. This sequence encodes CASGSAWPDEQYF.

The count of this clone is one. The V and J genes are TRBV7-2 and TRBJ1-1; TRBD1 matches 8 bases. CDR3 length: 15 amino acids. The J segment lost 6 bases and the V segment lost 2 bases, leaving 8 bases of the junction unmatched. CDR1 is SGHTA and CDR2 is FQGNSA in the germline V gene. As DNA, the CDR3 is TGTGCCAGCAGCTTACTATCAGGGGGCGACGCTGAAGCTTTCTTT. Protein: CASSLLSGGDAEAFF. Full variable domain (rest looked up from reference TRBV7-2 and TRBJ1-1): GAGVSQSPSNKVTEKGKDVELRCDPISGHTALYWYRQSLGQGLEFLIYFQGNSAPDKSGLPSDRFSAERTGGSVSTLTIQRTQQEDSAVYLCASSLLSGGDAEAFFGQGTRLTVV.

This chain connects TRBV27 to TRBJ2-5, with no clear D. CDR1 is MNHEY, CDR2 SMNVEV, per germline (reference sequence). The CDR3 runs to 13 residues. Trimming removed 0 bases at V and 2 bases at J, with 4 bases between. The CDR3 nucleotides are TGTGCCAGCAGTTTATCCCCTCAAGAGACCCAGTACTTC. Translation: CASSLSPQETQYF.

The rearrangement links TRBV28 to TRBJ1-1, with 7 nucleotides matching TRBD1. The J segment lost 8 bases and the V segment lost 7 bases, leaving 7 bases of the junction unmatched. Germline loops: CDR1 MDHEN, CDR2 SYDVKM. The CDR3 consists of 12 residues. CDR3 nucleotides: TGTGCCAGCACGGGGACAGTTCAAGAAGCTTTCTTT. Translated: CASTGTVQEAFF.

The V gene is TRBV28, the J gene TRBJ2-7, with 8 bases aligning to TRBD2. Germline V lookup: CDR1 MDHEN, CDR2 SYDVKM. This CDR3 is 15 amino acids long. V lost 7 bases and J lost 2; bases outside the gene matches: 10. CDR3 residues: CASTIRLAGPYEQYF. In DNA form, the CDR3 reads TGTGCCAGCACCATAAGGCTAGCGGGCCCCTACGAGCAGTACTTC.

This chain links TRBV5-4 with TRBJ2-7; D possibly corresponds to TRBD1 (6 bases). Germline CDR1 SGHNT, CDR2 YYREEE (reference sequence). There are 14 residues in the CDR3. V was pared by 4 bases and J by 5 bases, with 16 bases between. This CDR3 reads CASSRLGAWNEQYF. The CDR3 DNA reads TGTGCCAGCAGCCGTCTGGGGGCGTGGAACGAGCAGTACTTC.

The chain recombines TRBV6-2 or TRBV6-3 with TRBJ1-1; 8 bases agree with TRBD1. This CDR3 has 16 residues. Trimming at V came to 0 bases and at J to 5 bases, leaving 8 bases not matched to a gene. Per the germline V gene, CDR1 is MNHEY and CDR2 is SVGEGT. CDR3 in amino acids: CASSYSALTGDTEAFF. In nucleotides, the CDR3 is TGTGCCAGCAGTTACTCCGCCTTGACAGGGGATACTGAAGCTTTCTTT.

The V gene is TRBV6-1, the J gene TRBJ2-4; 14 nucleotides agree with TRBD2. Germline V gene data show CDR1 as MNHNS and CDR2 as SASEGT. The CDR3 loop spans 20 amino acids. The J segment lost 6 bases and the V segment lost 3 bases, leaving 16 bases of the junction unmatched. The CDR3 is CASSDPLSGTSGSFGNIQYF. The DNA of the CDR3 is TGTGCCAGCAGTGACCCCCTCTCCGGGACTAGCGGGAGTTTTGGAAACATTCAGTACTTC.

The rearrangement links TRBV30 to TRBJ1-1, with D tentatively TRBD1 (5 bases). The ends were cut back, 0 bases at V and 5 bases at J, with 16 bases in the middle. From germline, CDR1 is GTSNPN and CDR2 SVGIG (reference sequence). The CDR3 is 15 amino acids. The CDR3 reads CAWSVTGTAGTEAFF. CDR3 nucleotides: TGTGCCTGGAGTGTTACCGGGACGGCGGGGACTGAAGCTTTCTTT.

CDR3 coding DNA: TGTGCCAGCAGCTTAGACGGGACGGGGGTCTACGAGCAGTACTTC. Protein: CASSLDGTGVYEQYF. V gene TRBV7-8 combines with J gene TRBJ2-7, with TRBD2 as a possible D gene (6 bases). Germline CDR1 is SGHVS and CDR2 is FQNEAQ. This CDR3 is 15 amino acids long. Trimming removed 1 base from V and 3 bases from J, with 13 bases in between.